This T cell receptor (beta chain) was profiled in a study of immune evolution from preneoplasia to lung adenocarcinoma. Study conclusions and caveats: Normal lung had highest clonality; later lesions appeared denser, more diverse. Top clone frequencies peaked in normal lung, apparently declining through invasive adenocarcinoma.

Patient tissue came from resections in Japan or China, 2014–2017. Histologic diagnosis was independently verified by two lung pathologists. Regarding this clone: Its cognate antigen is unknown.

The CDR3 has 16 residues. V gave up 3 bases and J gave up 0 bases, with 14 bases separating them. Per the germline V gene, CDR1 is SGDLS and CDR2 is YYNGEE. Only in-frame clones appear in the TCRdb table, and some are missing; sequencing was by immunoSEQ multiplex PCR. Of thousands of clones in the sample, approximately 83% were seen once. This chain links TRBV9 with TRBJ2-3; D may be TRBD1 or TRBD2 (6 bases each). Sample: FFPE minimally invasive lung adenocarcinoma tissue. This TCR was sampled from a person aged 65-85 years with lung adenocarcinoma. CDR3 sequence: CASSAGAFASTDTQYF. The DNA for the CDR3 is TGTGCCAGCAGCGCGGGGGCTTTTGCTAGCACAGATACGCAGTATTTT.